The 8 T cell receptor beta chains listed next were all sequenced from one sample in a study of T cell repertoires in cytomegalovirus infection. Each CDR3 protein is one row after TCRdb ran MiXCR on the reads. The sample has 200,000 to 300,000 distinct CDR3 sequences, about 12% seen once. The source material was PBMCs. Receptors originate from a human donor in good health (CMV status not recorded). Some clones in this sample may be carry-over from other donors' samples.

This clonotype was detected many times. This chain uses TRBV7-2 with TRBJ1-1; 8 bases align to TRBD1. CDR1 is SGHTA and CDR2 is FQGNSA in the germline V gene. The length of the CDR3 is 14 residues. After removal of 3 bases from V and 10 bases from J, the junction contained 10 bases not matched to a gene. CDR3 in amino acids: CASSFDRGLWVAFF. The DNA for the CDR3 is TGTGCCAGCAGCTTTGACAGGGGCCTGTGGGTAGCTTTCTTT. Combining the CDR3 with reference TRBV7-2 and TRBJ1-1 gives the whole variable domain GAGVSQSPSNKVTEKGKDVELRCDPISGHTALYWYRQSLGQGLEFLIYFQGNSAPDKSGLPSDRFSAERTGGSVSTLTIQRTQQEDSAVYLCASSFDRGLWVAFFGQGTRLTVV.

This sequence joins TRBV6-1 and TRBJ1-1; TRBD1 matches 9 bases. This CDR3 is 14 amino acids long. Germline V gene lookup returns CDR1 MNHNS and CDR2 SASEGT. J lost 4 bases, V lost 6 bases, and 6 bases had no gene match. Written as DNA, the CDR3 is TGTGCCAGCAGGAGTACAGGGGGCGGCACTGAAGCTTTCTTT. This gives the protein CASRSTGGGTEAFF.

At least ten counts were recorded for this clonotype. This chain joins TRBV28 and TRBJ2-5; D not certain. Trimming removed 5 bases at V and 1 base at J, with 8 bases between. Germline CDR1 is MDHEN and CDR2 is SYDVKM. CDR3 size: 13 residues. The DNA of the CDR3 is TGTGCCAGCAGTATACCGCTCCAAGAGACCCAGTACTTC. Amino acid sequence: CASSIPLQETQYF.

This clonotype appeared many times. DNA for the CDR3: TGTGCCAGCAGCTCCCCCGTAGGACAGACCTACAATGAGCAGTTCTTC. Translated, it gives CASSSPVGQTYNEQFF. The chain joins TRBV7-3 to TRBJ2-1, with TRBD1 as a possible D gene (6 bases). CDR1 and CDR2 (germline): SGHTA, FQGTGA. The CDR3 runs to 16 residues. Trimming shortened V by 4 bases and J by 2 bases, and 15 bases separated the two germline ends.

This chain links TRBV19 with TRBJ2-1, with a weak D call TRBD2 (6 bases). V was pared by 6 bases and J by 3 bases, with 15 bases between. CDR1 is LNHDA, CDR2 SQIVND, per germline (reference sequence). The CDR3 covers 15 residues. The CDR3 region has the DNA TGTGCCAGTAGAAAGAGTCCGGGGGTCTACAATGAGCAGTTCTTC. This codes for CASRKSPGVYNEQFF. The full variable domain, completed using reference TRBV19 and TRBJ2-1, is DGGITQSPKYLFRKEGQNVTLSCEQNLNHDAMYWYRQDPGQGLRLIYYSQIVNDFQKGDIAEGYSVSREKKESFPLTVTSAQKNPTAFYLCASRKSPGVYNEQFFGPGTRLTVL.

This clonotype has a count of ten or more. The chain is built from TRBV9 and TRBJ2-3; 13 bases agree with TRBD2. The CDR3 consists of 19 residues. CDR1 and CDR2 from the germline V gene are SGDLS and YYNGEE. V shed 3 bases, J shed 0 bases, and the junction held 10 bases outside the gene matches. The DNA for the CDR3 is TGTGCCAGCAGCGCCCCACGGACTAGCGGGGGAACTAGCACAGATACGCAGTATTTT. Translating it yields CASSAPRTSGGTSTDTQYF. Variable domain in full (rest from reference TRBV9 and TRBJ2-3): DSGVTQTPKHLITATGQRVTLRCSPRSGDLSVYWYQQSLDQGLQFLIQYYNGEERAKGNILERFSAQQFPDLHSELNLSSLELGDSALYFCASSAPRTSGGTSTDTQYFGPGTRLTVL.

This clonotype was detected many times. J is TRBJ2-1 and V is TRBV19; TRBD2 agrees at 8 bases. Germline CDR1 reads LNHDA; CDR2 reads SQIVND (reference sequence). V was clipped by 5 bases and J by 7 bases; unmatched bases: 10. This CDR3 has 15 residues. The chain's CDR3 is CASSASGGLWNEQFF. The CDR3 bases are TGTGCCAGTAGTGCCAGCGGGGGCCTCTGGAATGAGCAGTTCTTC.

This clonotype was seen at least ten times. The chain has TRBV12-3 or TRBV12-4 and TRBJ1-5, with D unresolved. Deletions cut 5 bases from V and 3 bases from J, with 11 bases between. CDR3 size: 14 residues. The CDR3 here is CASSTGRFNQPQHF. Here the CDR3 DNA reads TGTGCCAGCAGTACCGGACGGTTCAATCAGCCCCAGCATTTT.